This TCR beta chain was documented in a study of T cell responses to AZD1222 COVID-19 vaccine. To note about this clone: Its antigen is unknown.

Germline V gene lookup returns CDR1 MNHNS and CDR2 SASEGT. This CDR3 has 15 residues. Trimming stripped 3 bases from V and 0 bases from J, with 9 bases between. Repertoires were generated with immunoSEQ multiplex PCR, while TCRdb's copy carries only in-frame clones and drops some. The table shows roughly 160,000 clones, with around 91% occurring only once. Study-wide results and caveats: Vaccine-associated CD4 TCRs ranged over spike, dominating at 160-218 and 743-854. White British people made up most donors, females outnumbered males, and clonal diversity was possibly underestimated.

This TCR was sampled from an adult in good health. V gene TRBV6-1 combines with J gene TRBJ2-1; D is uncertain. Sequencing used peripheral blood, obtained on day 0 of AZD1222 vaccination. In nucleotides, the CDR3 is TGTGCCAGCAGTGAGCAGGTTAGCTCCTACAATGAGCAGTTCTTC. Amino acid sequence: CASSEQVSSYNEQFF.